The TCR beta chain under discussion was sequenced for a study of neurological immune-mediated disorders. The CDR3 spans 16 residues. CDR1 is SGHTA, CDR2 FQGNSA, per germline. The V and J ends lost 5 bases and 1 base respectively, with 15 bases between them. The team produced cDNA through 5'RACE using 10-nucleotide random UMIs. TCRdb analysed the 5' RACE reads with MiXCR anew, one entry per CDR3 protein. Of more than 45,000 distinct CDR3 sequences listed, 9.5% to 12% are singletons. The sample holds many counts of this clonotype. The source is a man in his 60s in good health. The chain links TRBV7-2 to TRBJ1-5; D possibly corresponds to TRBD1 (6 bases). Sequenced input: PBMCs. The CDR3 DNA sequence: TGTGCCAGCAGCCGACAAGGACAGACGAGCAATCAGCCCCAGCATTTT. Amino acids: CASSRQGQTSNQPQHF.